This T cell receptor (beta chain) was identified during a study of shared clonotypes between healthy human individuals (dated by TCRdb to about 2020). Turning to the overall study: A couple of women and three men aged 18 to 49 years were included in the cohort. To estimate repertoire size and how much clonotype sharing occurs between individuals, the study deeply sequenced the blood TCR repertoires of 4 to 6 healthy adults. Each donor's leukapheresis produced roughly between roughly 0.85 and 10 billion PBMCs. For each donor, three plates each were used for CD4 naive and CD4 memory, two plates were used for CD8 naive, and one plate was used for CD8 memory. Different laboratories and diverse techniques were used to prepare libraries and sequence TCR repertoires, to increase sequencing depth and limit assay-specific biases. Overall study results and their limits: Compared with non-shared clonotypes, clonotypes shared by all four sorted-subset donors had higher generation probabilities. Sampling was restricted to blood, and TCR repertoires in tissue are likely to differ from TCR repertoires in blood. Naive subsets generally had larger estimated clonotype richness than memory subsets. Pairwise subsampling indicated that sequencing depth was expected to affect the degree of clonotype sharing among donors. Sharing across a few donors was observed for 4.5% to 6.5% of naive CD4, less than 4% of naive CD8, over 2% of memory CD4, and around 0.4% of memory CD8 clonotypes. Incomplete sequencing was indicated by rarefaction of sorted-subset datasets, despite the large sequencing depth. Because the study included only a small number of donors, the genetic and exposure-history diversity represented was limited.

Healthy HIV-negative adults with no recently reported acute infections or vaccinations were included as donors. Every donor was a Caucasian adult living in Nashville, Tennessee, USA. CD8 memory samples consisted of magnetically selected CD45RO+ cells combined with CCR7-negative CD45RA+ effector memory (TemRA) cells. Blood was obtained by leukapheresis, after which PBMCs were separated by Ficoll-Histopaque density gradient centrifugation and cryopreserved in liquid nitrogen vapor phase. Analytical flow cytometry was used to check the purity and quantity of each magnetically sorted T cell population. Each sorted fraction had its genomic DNA isolated and then quantified by UV absorbance on a Nanodrop 2000c. Using the deep immunoSEQ assay, multiplex PCR amplified TCR CDR3 regions from genomic DNA. Extracted genomic DNA from each cell subset was spread evenly across all wells of several immunoSEQ 96-well plates, with each plate serving as a replicate. For sorted subsets, around 0.2 ug genomic DNA, equal to tens of thousands of T cell genomes, was loaded into each replicate PCR. Purified libraries were quantified with a Qubit 3.0 fluorometer, sized on a Bioanalyzer 2100, and re-quantified with the KAPA Library Quantification kit. Every immunoSEQ 96-well plate was sequenced on a separate single-read 150-cycle Illumina NextSeq 550 flow cell. From the authors' description of their analysis: Because only junctional sequences without quality scores were contained in the immunoSEQ output, filtering matching that applied to full-length reads could not be performed. Sequences were annotated with PyIR, a Python wrapper for IgBLAST v1.9, and V/J genes and CDR3 were assigned using IMGT germline references. Reads were filtered out if the reads had weak V/J assignments (E-value above 1e-6), no CDR3, stop codons, out-of-frame junctions, or ambiguous translated residues. V3J clonotypes were defined by identical inferred V gene, J gene, and CDR3 amino acid sequence. To compute the percentage overlap between repertoires, the number of shared unique clonotypes was divided by the size of the smaller repertoire. Repertoire richness was assessed with RTK rarefaction, the Chao1 estimator, and Recon v2.1 estimates of unobserved clonotypes. Generation probabilities were computed with OLGA for all TCRbeta clonotypes obtained by the gDNA method from several donors. TCRdb stores this immuneACCESS table with in-frame sequences only. Part of the clones is absent; in the studies checked, under half of the shortfall reflects unresolved V genes, and no reason is known for the rest. V, J and clone size derive from that table, while D and trimming were established from the DNA sequence. The table for this sample lists around 100,000 clones; roughly 70% of them were counted only once. Together, the top ten hold approximately 23% of the sample.

V was cut back by 0 bases and J by 11 bases, leaving a gap of 13 bases between them. CDR1 and CDR2 (MNHNS, SASEGT) derive from the germline V gene. The CDR3 has 14 amino acids, counting the end cysteine and phenylalanine. Left in the record is the CDR3 DNA by itself, 42 bases read in frame from the first base. A word on this clone: This receptor's antigen is unknown. Base quality data are lacking; no much larger clone is found one base away.

The chain is made from TRBV6-1 and TRBJ2-2; the D region possibly corresponds to TRBD1 (5 bases align). The sample comprised memory CD8+ T cells sorted from blood. The sample's cell subset or site, from its label and the paper: CD45RO+ cells pooled with CCR7-negative TemRA cells. The receptor's source is a woman aged 30 to 39 in good health. In nucleotide form, the sequence is TGTGCCAGCAGTGAAGCGCTTGGGGCAGAAGAGCTGTTTTTT. The translation is CASSEALGAEELFF.